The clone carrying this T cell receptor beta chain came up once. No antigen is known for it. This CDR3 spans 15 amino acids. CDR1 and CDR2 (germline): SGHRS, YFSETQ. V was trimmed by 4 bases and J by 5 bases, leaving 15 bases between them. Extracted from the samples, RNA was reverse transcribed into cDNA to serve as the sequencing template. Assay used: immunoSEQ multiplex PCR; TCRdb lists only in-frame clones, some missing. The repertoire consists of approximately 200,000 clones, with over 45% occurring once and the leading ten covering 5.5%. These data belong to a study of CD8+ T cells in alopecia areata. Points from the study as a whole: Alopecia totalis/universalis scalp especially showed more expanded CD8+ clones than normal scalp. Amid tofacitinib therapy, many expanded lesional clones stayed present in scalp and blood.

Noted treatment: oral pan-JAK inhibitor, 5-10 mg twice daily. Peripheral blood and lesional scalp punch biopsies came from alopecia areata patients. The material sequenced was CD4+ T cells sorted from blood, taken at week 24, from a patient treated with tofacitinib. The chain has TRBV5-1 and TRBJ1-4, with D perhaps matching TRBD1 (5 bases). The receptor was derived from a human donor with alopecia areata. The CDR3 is CASSGIQGWNEKLFF. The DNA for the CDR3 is TGCGCCAGCAGCGGAATTCAGGGATGGAATGAAAAACTGTTTTTT.